The entry below describes one TCR beta chain. The sample holds other DNA sequences that translate to the same CDR3. The data derive from a study of blood T cell repertoires in COVID-19. Study-wide context: PBMCs, B-cell-depleted T cells, or T cells provided the cDNA or gDNA that made up the material.

Looked up from germline, CDR1 is MNHEY and CDR2 is SVGEGT. The V end lost 5 bases, the J end lost 6 bases, and 11 bases lay between the germline ends. This CDR3 is 14 amino acids long. Clones were read by immunoSEQ multiplex PCR, and TCRdb kept only the in-frame ones, dropping some. The profile shows more than 150,000 clones, about 88% of them singletons. The sequence was collected from a man aged 55-75 years with COVID-19, enrolled during active disease. Sequencing used peripheral blood. This chain joins TRBV6-2 or TRBV6-3 and TRBJ1-6; TRBD1 might be the D (5 bases). The CDR3 region has the DNA TGTGCCAGCAGTCCACGGGGGTCTAATTCACCCCTCCACTTT. This codes for CASSPRGSNSPLHF.